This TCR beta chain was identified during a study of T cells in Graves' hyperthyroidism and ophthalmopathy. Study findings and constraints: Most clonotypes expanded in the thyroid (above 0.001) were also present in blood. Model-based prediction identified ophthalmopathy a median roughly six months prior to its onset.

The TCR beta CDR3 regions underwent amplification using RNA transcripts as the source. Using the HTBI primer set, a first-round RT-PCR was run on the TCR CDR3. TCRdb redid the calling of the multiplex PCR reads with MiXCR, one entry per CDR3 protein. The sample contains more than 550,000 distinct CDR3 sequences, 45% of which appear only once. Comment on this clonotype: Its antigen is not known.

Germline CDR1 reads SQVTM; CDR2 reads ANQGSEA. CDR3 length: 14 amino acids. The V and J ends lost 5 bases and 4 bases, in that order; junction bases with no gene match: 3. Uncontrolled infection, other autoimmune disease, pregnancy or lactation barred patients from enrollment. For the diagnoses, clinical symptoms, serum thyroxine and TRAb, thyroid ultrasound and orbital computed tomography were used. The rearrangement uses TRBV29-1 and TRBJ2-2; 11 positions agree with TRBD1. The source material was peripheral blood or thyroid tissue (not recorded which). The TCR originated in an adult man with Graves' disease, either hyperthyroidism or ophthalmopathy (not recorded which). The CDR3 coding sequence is TGCAGCGTTAGGGACAGGGGGTCCACCGGGGAGCTGTTTTTT. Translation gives CSVRDRGSTGELFF.